This T cell receptor (beta chain) was sequenced in a study of shared clonotypes between healthy human individuals (dated by TCRdb to 2019 to 2021). Regarding the complete study: The cohort comprised a couple of women and three men aged 18 to 49 years. For each donor, three plates each were used for CD4 naive and CD4 memory, two plates were used for CD8 naive, and one plate was used for CD8 memory. Blood TCR repertoires of a handful of healthy adults were deeply sequenced to estimate repertoire size and the extent of clonotype sharing between individuals. Different laboratories and diverse techniques were used to prepare libraries and sequence TCR repertoires, to increase sequencing depth and limit assay-specific biases. Leukapheresis yielded between about 0.85 and 9.5 billion PBMCs per donor.

As regards this clone: The clone's antigen remains unknown. The sample holds no much larger clone one base away, and base qualities are not on file.

V drops 4 bases and J drops 5 bases, leaving 11 bases in between. The CDR3, cysteine through phenylalanine, is 13 amino acids long. Just CDR3 DNA is preserved here, 39 bases in frame from base 1. As encoded in the germline V gene (reference sequence), CDR1 is SEHNR while CDR2 is FQNEAQ. Using the deep immunoSEQ assay, TCR CDR3 regions were amplified from genomic DNA by multiplex PCR. Extracted genomic DNA from each cell subset was distributed evenly across all wells of several immunoSEQ 96-well plates, and each plate was treated as a replicate. Each replicate PCR for sorted subsets received 200 ng genomic DNA, equal to roughly 29,000 T cell genomes. The purified libraries were quantified using a Qubit 3.0 fluorometer, sized with a Bioanalyzer 2100, and then quantified again using the KAPA Library Quantification kit. A separate single-read 150-cycle Illumina NextSeq 550 flow cell was used to sequence each immunoSEQ 96-well plate. Per the authors' processing: Because only junctional sequences without quality scores were contained in the immunoSEQ output, filtering matching that applied to full-length reads could not be performed. Sequences were annotated with PyIR, a Python wrapper for IgBLAST v1.9, using IMGT germline references to assign V/J genes and CDR3. Any read was removed if the V/J assignment was weak (E-value above 1e-6), the CDR3 was missing, or the read contained stop codons, out-of-frame junctions, or ambiguous translated residues. V3J clonotypes were defined as sequences sharing an identical inferred V gene, J gene, and CDR3 amino acid sequence. Percentage overlap between repertoires was computed as shared unique clonotypes divided by the size of the smaller repertoire. Repertoire richness was assessed with RTK rarefaction, the Chao1 estimator, and Recon v2.1 estimates of unobserved clonotypes. OLGA was used to compute generation probabilities for all TCRbeta clonotypes that the gDNA method yielded from four donors. The immuneACCESS repertoire file appears here via TCRdb, limited to in-frame rearrangements. These files lack a portion of the clones; in checked studies, under half of the deficit traces to unresolved V genes, and the cause of the others is not known. That table is the source of V, J and clone size, and D and trimming were worked out from the DNA. The sample records about 550,000 clones, around 95% of which are singletons. Jointly, the top ten make up roughly 0.1% of the sample.

CD8 naive samples were CD45RO-negative cells positively selected for CCR7, giving a CD45RA+CCR7+ population that excluded TemRA cells. Donors were healthy HIV-negative adults with no recently reported acute infections or vaccinations. Every donor was a Caucasian adult living in Nashville, Tennessee, USA. After blood collection by leukapheresis, PBMCs were isolated using Ficoll-Histopaque density gradient centrifugation and then cryopreserved in the vapor phase of liquid nitrogen. Analytical flow cytometry was used to check the purity and quantity of every magnetically sorted T cell population. Each sorted fraction had its genomic DNA isolated and then quantified by UV absorbance on a Nanodrop 2000c. The paper as a whole reports these results and caveats: Estimated clonotype richness was generally larger for naive than for memory subsets. Because the study included a small number of donors, the genetic and exposure-history diversity represented was limited. Pairwise subsampling indicated that sequencing depth was expected to affect the degree of clonotype sharing among donors. Roughly 5.2% of naive CD4, 3.5% of naive CD8, 2.3% of memory CD4, and over 0.35% of memory CD8 clonotypes were shared across a few donors. Only blood was sampled, and tissue TCR repertoires likely differ from those in blood. Rarefaction of sorted-subset datasets indicated incomplete sequencing despite the large sequencing depth. Clonotypes shared by all four sorted-subset donors showed higher generation probabilities than non-shared clonotypes.

Sequencing was performed on naive CD8+ T cells sorted from blood. Reading the label with the study, this specimen's cell subset or site is: CD45RA+CCR7+. The clonotype comes from a woman aged 30 to 39 in good health. The chain links TRBV7-9 with TRBJ2-5; the D gene lacks a confident call. The nucleotide sequence reads as follows: TGTGCCAGCAGCTACGTGCAGTTGGAGACCCAGTACTTC. It codes for CASSYVQLETQYF.